This entry features one T cell receptor (beta chain) sequence. What it recognizes is unknown. This sample is part of a study of cytomegalovirus exposure and HLA in healthy donors. Assay used: immunoSEQ multiplex PCR; TCRdb lists only in-frame clones, some missing. Of roughly 75,000 clones listed, 94% were seen once; the top ten hold 1.4%. V gave up 8 bases and J gave up 1 base, with 15 bases separating them. The CDR3 runs 14 residues. General study findings and limits: In vitro work confirmed that a few CMV-associated chains recognize CMV antigens.

Sequencing used PBMCs. This chain connects TRBV23-1 to TRBJ2-7; a weak D match, TRBD2 (6 bases). TRBV23-1 is noted as an ORF with a role that remains uncertain. The clonotype comes from a man between 18 and 29 years old in good health and CMV-seropositive. CDR3 nucleotides: TGCGCCAGCCCGTGTGGGGGGTTTTCCTACGAGCAGTACTTC. This codes for CASPCGGFSYEQYF.